The 20 T cell receptor beta chains below come from one sample, sequenced in a study of OX40 agonist ivuxolimab in advanced cancers. Libraries came from the immunoSEQ multiplex PCR assay. TCRdb's version of the immuneACCESS table is confined to in-frame rearrangements and falls short of the full clone set. An unresolved V gene accounts for under half of the shortfall where checked; the remainder is of unknown origin. The sample data list approximately 70,000 clones, and roughly 85% of these were observed just once. The leading ten clones occupy approximately 3% of the sample. Sequences were derived from CD4+ or CD8+ T cells sorted from blood, sampled in a trial of the OX40 agonist ivuxolimab. These receptors originate from an adult with an advanced solid tumor such as melanoma, head and neck, liver or kidney cancer.

This clone occurred once. The V call is TRBV2, the J call TRBJ1-2; no clear D gene. This CDR3 spans 13 amino acids. Germline V gene data show CDR1 as SNHLY and CDR2 as FYNNEI. The V end was cut by 2 bases, the J end by 4 bases, with 8 bases between. The CDR3 DNA sequence: TGTGCCAGCAGTGAAAGGCAGTTCTATGGCTACACCTTC. It encodes CASSERQFYGYTF.

The gene calls are TRBV5-4 and TRBJ1-3, with 7 bases that match TRBD1. V lost 3 bases, J lost 0 bases, and 3 bases stayed unmatched. The CDR3 has 15 amino acids. CDR1 is SGHNT and CDR2 is YYREEE in the germline V gene (reference sequence). The CDR3 protein is CASSSDRISGNTIYF. CDR3 nucleotide sequence: TGTGCCAGCAGCTCGGACAGGATCTCTGGAAACACCATATATTTT.

This clone was counted once. V is TRBV27 and J is TRBJ2-7; D not resolved. Per germline, CDR1 MNHEY and CDR2 SMNVEV (reference sequence). There are 12 residues in the CDR3. The V and J ends lost 3 bases and 3 bases respectively, with 6 bases between them. The CDR3 spells CASSFYHYEQYF. CDR3 DNA sequence: TGTGCCAGCAGTTTTTACCACTACGAGCAGTACTTC.

The chain uses TRBV4-2 and TRBJ2-7; the match to TRBD1 covers 9 bases. Germline CDR1 LGHNA, CDR2 YNFKEQ. The CDR3 contains 15 residues. After removal of 4 bases from V and 3 bases from J, the junction contained 7 bases not matched to a gene. CDR3 DNA sequence: TGTGCCAGCAGCCGCCCGGGACAGGGTAGCTACGAGCAGTACTTC. It specifies CASSRPGQGSYEQYF.

A few counts support this clone. The V call is TRBV5-4, the J call TRBJ2-1; TRBD1 aligns across 7 bases. J was trimmed by 4 bases and V by 5 bases; bases with no gene match: 9. CDR3 size: 15 residues. The V gene's germline CDR1 is SGHNT and CDR2 YYREEE (reference sequence). CDR3 protein: CASRSGTAMYNEQFF. CDR3 bases: TGTGCCAGCAGGTCCGGGACAGCAATGTACAATGAGCAGTTCTTC.

The chain employs TRBV7-8 and TRBJ2-7, with TRBD2 identical over 7 bases. The CDR3 length is 15 residues. CDR1 is SGHVS and CDR2 is FQNEAQ in the germline V gene. Trimming removed 5 bases from V and 3 bases from J; junction bases left unmatched: 10. In nucleotides, the CDR3 is TGTGCCAGCAGCCAACCTCGGGGAGGGGACTACGAGCAGTACTTC. This encodes CASSQPRGGDYEQYF.

The chain links TRBV11-2 to TRBJ2-3, with D hard to call. The CDR3 loop spans 13 amino acids. CDR1 is SGHAT, CDR2 FQNNGV, per germline. The ends were cut back, 3 bases at V and 5 bases at J, with 9 bases in the middle. The CDR3 coding sequence is TGTGCCAGCAGCTTCACGGACGGAGATACGCAGTATTTT. This gives the protein CASSFTDGDTQYF.

This sequence joins TRBV10-3 and TRBJ2-5, with D perhaps being TRBD1 or TRBD2 (7 bases each). This CDR3 region has 14 residues. Germline V gene data show CDR1 as ENHRY and CDR2 as SYGVKD. V was shortened by 0 bases and J by 5 bases, with 10 bases between the two germline ends. CDR3 in DNA: TGTGCCATCAGTGAGTCCAGGGGGGGGGAGACCCAGTACTTC. It is translated as CAISESRGGETQYF.

This clone has just one count. V and J are TRBV5-1 and TRBJ1-2; possibly TRBD1 for D (5 bases). The CDR3 contains 16 residues. Between the trimmed V and J ends, which lost 4 bases and 0 bases, there was a span of 16 bases. Germline lookup yields CDR1 SGHRS and CDR2 YFSETQ. The CDR3 DNA reads as TGCGCCAGCAGCACTTCCGGCCAGGGATCTAACTATGGCTACACCTTC. Protein product: CASSTSGQGSNYGYTF.

This chain connects TRBV7-9 to TRBJ2-2; 9 positions match TRBD1. Unmatched junction bases numbered 9, after V lost 4 bases and J lost 9 bases. The CDR3 length is 15 residues. CDR1 and CDR2 from the germline V gene are SEHNR and FQNEAQ (reference sequence). CDR3 sequence: CASSSPGQGSRELFF. The CDR3 DNA sequence: TGTGCCAGCAGCTCCCCGGGACAGGGAAGTCGGGAGCTGTTTTTT. Full variable domain (missing parts from reference TRBV7-9 and TRBJ2-2): DTGVSQNPRHKITKRGQNVTFRCDPISEHNRLYWYRQTLGQGPEFLTYFQNEAQLEKSRLLSDRFSAERPKGSFSTLEIQRTEQGDSAMYLCASSSPGQGSRELFFGEGSRLTVL.

The gene calls are TRBV9 and TRBJ2-7; unclear D gene. There are 15 residues in the CDR3. Trimming left V 0 bases short and J 3 bases short, with 13 bases between. Germline V gives CDR1 SGDLS, CDR2 YYNGEE. Here the CDR3 DNA reads TGTGCCAGCAGCGTAGAATTTGGTCTGATCTACGAGCAGTACTTC. Protein sequence: CASSVEFGLIYEQYF.

This clone was picked up a small number of times. The rearrangement uses TRBV27 and TRBJ2-5; 11 bases line up with TRBD1. Germline lookup yields CDR1 MNHEY and CDR2 SMNVEV (reference sequence). The CDR3 loop spans 15 amino acids. V was pared by 5 bases and J by 5 bases, with 7 bases of the junction left unmatched. CDR3 protein: CASSLGQGAWETQYF. The CDR3 DNA sequence: TGTGCCAGCAGTCTAGGACAGGGGGCTTGGGAGACCCAGTACTTC.

This clone occurred a few times. This sequence joins TRBV11-2 and TRBJ1-1, with 8 bases fitting TRBD1. The CDR3 length is 15 residues. Germline V gene lookup returns CDR1 SGHAT and CDR2 FQNNGV. V shed 4 bases and J 12 bases; nucleotides not matched to a gene: 16. The CDR3 reads CASSSPLKDRAETFF. Written as DNA, the CDR3 is TGTGCCAGCAGCTCCCCGCTAAAGGACAGGGCGGAGACTTTCTTT.

For this clone: The sample contains more than one DNA sequence encoding this CDR3. The V and J genes are TRBV5-4 and TRBJ1-5, with 9 nucleotides matching TRBD1. The CDR3 has 17 residues. J gave up 4 bases and V 0 bases, and 8 bases lay outside the gene matches. Germline CDR1 is SGHNT and CDR2 is YYREEE (reference sequence). The DNA for the CDR3 is TGTGCCAGCAGCTTGGGACAGGGGGAAAGGGGGAATCAGCCCCAGCATTTT. Encoded protein: CASSLGQGERGNQPQHF.

This rearrangement joins TRBV7-9 to TRBJ1-1; a possible D gene is TRBD1 (5 bases). The CDR3 has 14 amino acids. With 5 bases removed from V and 1 base from J, the gap between germline ends came to 11 bases. CDR1 is SEHNR, CDR2 FQNEAQ, per germline (reference sequence). The DNA for the CDR3 is TGTGCCAGCAGCCGACACCAGGGGAACACTGAAGCTTTCTTT. Protein product: CASSRHQGNTEAFF.

This chain joins TRBV15 and TRBJ1-2; D is uncertain. CDR1 and CDR2 (germline): LNHNV, YYDKDF (reference sequence). The ends were cut back, 1 base at V and 6 bases at J, with 12 bases in the middle. The CDR3 is 14 amino acids. As DNA, the CDR3 is TGTGCCACCAGCAGAGCCCTGGGGAGCGATGGCTACACCTTC. Protein product: CATSRALGSDGYTF.

The V gene is TRBV7-9, the J gene TRBJ1-2; 8 bases agree with TRBD1. This CDR3 has 13 amino acids. Germline V gene data show CDR1 as SEHNR and CDR2 as FQNEAQ (reference sequence). Unmatched junction bases numbered 6, after V lost 6 bases and J lost 6 bases. The CDR3 region has the DNA TGTGCCAGCAGTCCACAGGGGGGGGATGGCTACACCTTC. This gives the protein CASSPQGGDGYTF.

The chain has TRBV9 and TRBJ2-1; 12 bases fit TRBD2. The trim removed 4 bases at V and 4 bases at J, leaving 3 bases unmatched. CDR3 length: 15 residues. Germline lookup yields CDR1 SGDLS and CDR2 YYNGEE. CDR3 DNA sequence: TGTGCCAGCAGCCCTAGCGGGGGGGATTACAATGAGCAGTTCTTC. Protein: CASSPSGGDYNEQFF.

The chain's CDR3 is CASSLSQVVGQETQYF. As DNA, the CDR3 is TGTGCCAGCAGCTTATCCCAGGTAGTAGGCCAAGAGACCCAGTACTTC. The gene calls are TRBV11-2 and TRBJ2-5; D is unresolved. Germline V gene lookup returns CDR1 SGHAT and CDR2 FQNNGV. CDR3 size: 16 residues. V lost 2 bases to trimming and J lost 1 base, with 14 bases between them.

This clone was seen only a few times. This chain uses TRBV4-2 with TRBJ1-2; tentatively, D is TRBD1 (5 bases). The V gene lost 4 bases and the J gene lost 8 bases, with 14 bases spanning the gap. The germline V gene has CDR1 LGHNA and CDR2 YNFKEQ. The CDR3 has 13 residues. The DNA for the CDR3 is TGTGCCAGCAGCCGGGACGGGAGTCAGGGCTACACCTTC. It yields the protein CASSRDGSQGYTF.